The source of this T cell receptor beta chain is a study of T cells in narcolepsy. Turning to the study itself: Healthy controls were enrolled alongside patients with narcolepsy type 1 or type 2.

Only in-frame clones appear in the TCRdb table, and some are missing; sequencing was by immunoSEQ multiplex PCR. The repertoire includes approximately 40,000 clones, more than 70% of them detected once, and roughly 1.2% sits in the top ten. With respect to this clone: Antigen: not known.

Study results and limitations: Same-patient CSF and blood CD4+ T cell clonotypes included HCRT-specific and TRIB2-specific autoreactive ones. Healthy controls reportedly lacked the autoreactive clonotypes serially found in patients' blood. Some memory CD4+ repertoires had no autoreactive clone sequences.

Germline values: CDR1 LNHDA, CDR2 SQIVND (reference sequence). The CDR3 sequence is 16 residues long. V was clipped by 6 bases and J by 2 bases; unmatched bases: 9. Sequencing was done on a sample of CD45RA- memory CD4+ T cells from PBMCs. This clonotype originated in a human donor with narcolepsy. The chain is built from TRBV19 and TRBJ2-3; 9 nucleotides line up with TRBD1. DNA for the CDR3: TGTGCCAGTAGGATTGTCGGGACAGGGACCACAGATACGCAGTATTTT. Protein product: CASRIVGTGTTDTQYF. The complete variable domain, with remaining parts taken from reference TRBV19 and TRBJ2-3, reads DGGITQSPKYLFRKEGQNVTLSCEQNLNHDAMYWYRQDPGQGLRLIYYSQIVNDFQKGDIAEGYSVSREKKESFPLTVTSAQKNPTAFYLCASRIVGTGTTDTQYFGPGTRLTVL.